This T cell receptor (beta chain) was profiled in a study of early T cells in non-severe SARS-CoV-2 infection. Study in general: From unsorted whole blood, bulk RNA was sequenced, and the chains remained unpaired. General observations from the study: Using VDJdb, the matching emphasized anti-spike CD8 responses while missing private and CD4 specificities.

Individually, cDNA molecules had unique molecular identifiers attached to them. TCRdb used MiXCR to reprocess the 5' RACE reads, holding one entry per CDR3 protein. In the table there are roughly 75,000 distinct CDR3 sequences, 11% of which are singletons. This clonotype was observed at least ten times. Its antigen is as yet unknown. V shed 0 bases, J shed 2 bases, and the junction held 12 bases outside the gene matches. Germline V gene data show CDR1 as MGHRA and CDR2 as YSYEKL. CDR3 length: 21 residues. This TCR was sampled from an adult who was a healthcare worker with PCR-confirmed SARS-CoV-2 infection or an uninfected control (not recorded which). Sequences were obtained from whole blood. J is TRBJ2-3 and V is TRBV4-1; 15 nucleotides match TRBD2. This CDR3 reads CASSQDREGLAGGPPTDTQYF. CDR3 in DNA: TGCGCCAGCAGCCAAGATCGGGAGGGACTAGCGGGGGGCCCACCCACAGATACGCAGTATTTT.